This T cell receptor (beta chain) was retrieved from a study of radiotherapy plus CTLA-4 blockade in lung cancer. The data were produced by immunoSEQ multiplex PCR, yet TCRdb's version contains in-frame clones alone and is incomplete. The sample contains about 77,000 clones, just under 75% of which appear only once. The CDR3 length is 15 residues. V dropped 4 bases and J dropped 6; count of bases not matched to a gene: 7. Per germline, CDR1 SGHKS and CDR2 YYEKEE (reference sequence). The sequence came from a human donor with non-small cell lung cancer whose response to radiotherapy plus ipilimumab could not be evaluated. The specimen comprised peripheral blood, sampled from a patient treated with radiotherapy plus ipilimumab. The gene calls are TRBV5-5 and TRBJ2-7, with 13 nucleotides matching TRBD2. CDR3: CASSQGLAGSREQYF. Here the CDR3 DNA reads TGTGCCAGCAGCCAGGGACTAGCGGGGTCTCGCGAGCAGTACTTC.